The 23 T cell receptor beta chains below were found in one sample sequenced in a study of blood T cell repertoires in COVID-19. The table came from immunoSEQ multiplex PCR; TCRdb's copy has only in-frame clones and leaves some out. The table includes under 200,000 clones, about four fifths detected once. Material for sequencing was peripheral blood. All receptors derive from a woman aged 80 or over with acute or convalescent COVID-19.

The rearrangement links TRBV30 to TRBJ2-3; 7 bases match TRBD2. CDR1 is GTSNPN and CDR2 is SVGIG in the germline V gene (reference sequence). The CDR3 has 15 residues. With V trimmed by 0 bases and J by 2 bases, 5 bases remained unmatched. The CDR3 nucleotides are TGTGCCTGGAGTGTGGGAAGGGACTACACAGATACGCAGTATTTT. Protein sequence: CAWSVGRDYTDTQYF.

The chain employs TRBV7-2 and TRBJ2-6, with D uncertain. The CDR3 has 16 amino acids. The germline V and J ends were trimmed by 0 bases and 0 bases, with 6 bases remaining between them. The germline gives CDR1 SGHTA, CDR2 FQGNSA. CDR3: CASSLATSSGANVLTF. The CDR3 nucleotides are TGTGCCAGCAGCTTAGCAACCAGCTCTGGGGCCAACGTCCTGACTTTC. Combining the CDR3 with reference TRBV7-2 and TRBJ2-6 gives the whole variable domain GAGVSQSPSNKVTEKGKDVELRCDPISGHTALYWYRQSLGQGLEFLIYFQGNSAPDKSGLPSDRFSAERTGGSVSTLTIQRTQQEDSAVYLCASSLATSSGANVLTFGAGSRLTVL.

The chain links TRBV19 to TRBJ1-2; 9 bases agree with TRBD1. The germline V gene has CDR1 LNHDA and CDR2 SQIVND (reference sequence). The CDR3 covers 16 residues. Trimming removed 5 bases from V and 3 bases from J; junction bases left unmatched: 10. CDR3 nucleotides: TGTGCCAGTAGTGACACCAACAGGGGGCTCTACTATGGCTACACCTTC. Translated, it gives CASSDTNRGLYYGYTF.

The chain has TRBV5-4 and TRBJ2-5; 8 positions match TRBD1. J lost 4 bases, V lost 7 bases, and 6 bases had no gene match. This CDR3 is 13 amino acids long. Per germline, CDR1 SGHNT and CDR2 YYREEE (reference sequence). The CDR3 region is CASQGAPVETQYF. The CDR3 bases are TGTGCCAGCCAGGGGGCGCCGGTAGAGACCCAGTACTTC.

This chain connects TRBV6-1 to TRBJ1-5; D is perhaps TRBD1 (5 bases). The V end lost 1 base, the J end lost 6 bases, and 7 bases lay between the germline ends. Germline V CDR1 and CDR2: MNHNS, SASEGT. The CDR3 is 13 residues long. The CDR3 region has the DNA TGTGCCAGCAGTGAAGACGGGGGTCAGCCCCAGCATTTT. Translation: CASSEDGGQPQHF.

The chain uses TRBV3-1 (or the pseudogene TRBV3-2) and TRBJ1-6, with no clear D. Trimming cost V 0 bases and J 0 bases, with 9 bases left between them. CDR3 length equals 17 residues. The V gene's germline CDR1 is LGHDT and CDR2 YNNKEL (reference sequence). The CDR3 is CASSQDIRSSYNSPLHF. The CDR3 DNA reads as TGTGCCAGCAGCCAAGATATCCGGAGCTCCTATAATTCACCCCTCCACTTT.

The rearrangement joins TRBV9 to TRBJ2-7, with 7 bases lining up with TRBD1. Trimming at V came to 4 bases and at J to 6 bases, leaving 10 bases not matched to a gene. This CDR3 region has 14 residues. Germline V gene data show CDR1 as SGDLS and CDR2 as YYNGEE. The CDR3 nucleotides are TGTGCCAGCAGCCTGACAGGGAACGCGGGCGAGCAGTACTTC. Its protein is CASSLTGNAGEQYF.

The chain has TRBV6-5 and TRBJ1-2, with TRBD1 matching over 7 bases. This CDR3 has 13 residues. V lost 6 bases to trimming and J lost 4 bases; unmatched junction nucleotides: 5. Germline V gives CDR1 MNHEY, CDR2 SVGAGI. CDR3 loop: CASRAQGIYGYTF. As DNA, the CDR3 is TGTGCCAGCAGGGCACAGGGGATCTATGGCTACACCTTC.

V is TRBV6-4 and J is TRBJ2-1; perhaps TRBD2 as D (6 bases). The CDR3 consists of 15 residues. Germline values: CDR1 MRHNA, CDR2 SNTAGT. The V and J ends lost 8 bases and 0 bases respectively, with 14 bases between them. The CDR3 loop reads CASSLRGTSYNEQFF. The CDR3 DNA reads as TGTGCCAGCTCGCTACGGGGGACCTCCTACAATGAGCAGTTCTTC.

The CDR3 loop is CASSQVRGGEQFF. The CDR3 DNA is TGTGCCAGCAGCCAAGTCAGGGGTGGGGAGCAGTTCTTC. This sequence joins TRBV14 and TRBJ2-1; TRBD1 is a possible D gene (6 bases). CDR3 length: 13 residues. Trimming shortened V by 1 base and J by 10 bases, and 11 bases separated the two germline ends. The V gene's germline CDR1 is SGHDN and CDR2 FVKESK.

The chain has TRBV5-4 and TRBJ1-2, with D maybe TRBD1 (6 bases). Per germline, CDR1 SGHNT and CDR2 YYREEE (reference sequence). Trimming took 0 bases from V and 2 from J, leaving 8 bases between them. The CDR3 has 14 amino acids. The CDR3: CASSLDRENYGYTF. In nucleotides, the CDR3 is TGTGCCAGCAGCTTGGACAGGGAGAACTATGGCTACACCTTC.

The rearrangement links TRBV5-4 to TRBJ2-5; maybe TRBD1 (6 bases). CDR1 is SGHNT, CDR2 YYREEE, per germline (reference sequence). V lost 3 bases to trimming and J lost 2 bases, with 14 bases between them. The CDR3 has 15 residues. The CDR3 loop is CASSSKFTGQETQYF. The CDR3, as DNA: TGTGCCAGCAGCTCAAAATTTACAGGGCAAGAGACCCAGTACTTC. Using reference TRBV5-4 and TRBJ2-5 for the parts outside the CDR3, the full variable domain is ETGVTQSPTHLIKTRGQQVTLRCSSQSGHNTVSWYQQALGQGPQFIFQYYREEENGRGNFPPRFSGLQFPNYSSELNVNALELDDSALYLCASSSKFTGQETQYFGPGTRLLVL.

The table lists this clone with a count of one. The V and J genes are TRBV6-2 or TRBV6-3 and TRBJ2-7; TRBD1 is a possible D gene (5 bases). Germline V gives CDR1 MNHEY, CDR2 SVGEGT. The CDR3 is 15 residues long. Between the trimmed V and J ends, which lost 2 bases and 3 bases, there was a span of 14 bases. CDR3 protein: CASSYGQGIIYEQYF. CDR3 nucleotides: TGTGCCAGCAGTTACGGGCAGGGAATCATCTACGAGCAGTACTTC.

The chain joins TRBV29-1 to TRBJ2-3; 14 positions agree with TRBD2. The germline V gene has CDR1 SQVTM and CDR2 ANQGSEA. J was trimmed by 0 bases and V by 5 bases; bases with no gene match: 7. The CDR3 is 17 amino acids. CDR3 sequence: CSVLTSGRAPSTDTQYF. CDR3 nucleotides: TGCAGCGTTCTGACTAGCGGGAGGGCCCCAAGCACAGATACGCAGTATTTT.

V gene TRBV7-2 combines with J gene TRBJ2-3; TRBD2 matches at 14 bases. CDR3 length: 17 amino acids. The V gene end was trimmed by 5 bases and the J gene end by 4 bases; junction bases not matched to a gene: 8. Germline CDR1 reads SGHTA; CDR2 reads FQGNSA. The CDR3 is CASSPWGTSGSPDTQYF. The CDR3 nucleotides are TGTGCCAGCAGCCCTTGGGGGACTAGCGGGAGTCCAGATACGCAGTATTTT.

This chain joins TRBV27 and TRBJ2-2; D gene unclear. CDR1 and CDR2 (germline): MNHEY, SMNVEV (reference sequence). The CDR3 has 14 amino acids. V shed 2 bases and J shed 4 bases, with 8 bases lying between them. The CDR3 loop is CASSLLQATGELFF. CDR3 bases: TGTGCCAGCAGTTTACTCCAGGCCACCGGGGAGCTGTTTTTT.

The chain recombines TRBV5-1 with TRBJ1-1; possible D gene TRBD1, 5 bases. V lost 3 bases to trimming and J lost 6 bases, with 12 bases between them. Germline V gene sequence: CDR1 SGHRS, CDR2 YFSETQ. The CDR3 totals 13 residues. DNA of the CDR3: TGCGCCAGCAGCTATAACCAGGGCGCTGAAGCTTTCTTT. It specifies CASSYNQGAEAFF.

The chain employs TRBV6-5 and TRBJ1-5; 7 bases fit TRBD1. Germline CDR1 is MNHEY and CDR2 is SVGAGI. Trimming at V came to 6 bases and at J to 2 bases, leaving 7 bases not matched to a gene. The CDR3 totals 15 residues. The CDR3: CASRRQGTGNQPQHF. As DNA, the CDR3 is TGTGCCAGCAGAAGACAGGGTACGGGCAATCAGCCCCAGCATTTT.

The chain is built from TRBV6-5 and TRBJ2-5, with TRBD1 matching over 11 bases. Germline assignment: CDR1 MNHEY and CDR2 SVGAGI. The V segment lost 6 bases and the J segment 5 bases; nucleotides outside the gene matches: 5. The CDR3 is 14 amino acids. CDR3 bases: TGTGCCAGCAGGGTGGACAGGGGGCGGGAGACCCAGTACTTC. The encoded protein is CASRVDRGRETQYF.

This sequence joins TRBV11-2 and TRBJ2-5, with 13 bases fitting TRBD2. V was clipped by 5 bases and J by 3 bases; unmatched bases: 6. Germline V lookup: CDR1 SGHAT, CDR2 FQNNGV. The CDR3 consists of 16 residues. CDR3 in amino acids: CASSPLLAGGKETQYF. DNA of the CDR3: TGTGCCAGCAGCCCGCTACTAGCGGGAGGGAAAGAGACCCAGTACTTC.

J is TRBJ1-2 and V is TRBV19, with D tentatively TRBD1 (5 bases). Germline CDR1 reads LNHDA; CDR2 reads SQIVND (reference sequence). Between the trimmed V and J ends, which lost 1 base and 3 bases, there was a span of 9 bases. The CDR3 runs to 14 residues. The DNA of the CDR3 is TGTGCCAGTAGTATAGGGCGCAGGGACTATGGCTACACCTTC. Protein product: CASSIGRRDYGYTF.

The chain couples TRBV14 to TRBJ2-1, with D perhaps TRBD1 (5 bases). Trimming took off 4 bases at V and 0 bases at J, with 7 bases between the two ends. This CDR3 is built from 14 residues. Looked up from germline, CDR1 is SGHDN and CDR2 is FVKESK. This CDR3 reads CASSRQTSYNEQFF. The CDR3 DNA is TGTGCCAGCAGCCGACAGACCTCCTACAATGAGCAGTTCTTC.

J is TRBJ1-2 and V is TRBV28; D remains ambiguous. Germline V gives CDR1 MDHEN, CDR2 SYDVKM. This CDR3 comprises 13 residues. Between the trimmed V and J ends, which lost 2 bases and 4 bases, there was a span of 8 bases. The CDR3 reads CASSLGQVYGYTF. The CDR3 DNA reads as TGTGCCAGCAGTTTAGGCCAGGTCTATGGCTACACCTTC.